The clone carrying this TCR beta chain was recorded a few times. The CDR3 spans 13 residues. V lost 6 bases and J lost 2; bases outside the gene matches: 3. The germline gives CDR1 ENHRY, CDR2 SYGVKD. This entry belongs to a study of STAT5B mutations in CD4+ large granular lymphocyte leukemia. Only in-frame clones appear in the TCRdb table, and some are missing; sequencing was by immunoSEQ multiplex PCR. The repertoire holds around 30,000 clones, with about 76% as singletons. Sequencing was performed on CD4+ T cells from blood buffy coats. This rearrangement joins TRBV10-3 to TRBJ2-5, with 7 bases identical to TRBD1. This clonotype was sampled from a human donor in good health. In DNA form, the CDR3 reads TGTGCCATCAGCGACAGGGATCAAGAGACCCAGTACTTC. It yields the protein CAISDRDQETQYF.